Shown below are 5 T cell receptor beta chains from a single sample sequenced in a study of blood T cell repertoires in COVID-19. Assay: immunoSEQ multiplex PCR; the TCRdb copy retains only in-frame clones and omits some. The sample lists fewer than 400,000 clones; approximately 89% were seen once. Material for sequencing was PBMCs or T cells enriched from blood (not recorded which). These receptor sequences come from a man aged 30-40 years who had recovered from COVID-19.

The chain carries TRBV18 and TRBJ2-1, with D possibly matching TRBD1 (6 bases). There are 15 residues in the CDR3. Germline V gives CDR1 KGHSH, CDR2 LQKENI. V lost 2 bases to trimming and J lost 4 bases, with 12 bases between them. CDR3 sequence reads: CASSPSTGAYNEQFF. The CDR3 DNA sequence: TGTGCCAGCTCACCATCGACAGGTGCATACAATGAGCAGTTCTTC.

CDR3 loop: CASRTGLIYGYTF. CDR3 coding DNA: TGTGCCAGCAGAACCGGACTGATCTATGGCTACACCTTC. The chain links TRBV6-5 to TRBJ1-2; D is unclear. The CDR3 has 13 amino acids. Germline CDR1 and CDR2: MNHEY and SVGAGI. Trimming pared 6 bases from V and 4 bases from J, leaving 12 bases between.

The V call is TRBV19, the J call TRBJ2-1; weak D call: TRBD2 (5 bases). The V gene lost 3 bases and the J gene lost 0 bases, with 9 bases spanning the gap. Germline values: CDR1 LNHDA, CDR2 SQIVND (reference sequence). The CDR3 contains 15 residues. The CDR3 reads CASSMGENSYNEQFF. The CDR3 DNA reads as TGTGCCAGTAGTATGGGAGAGAACTCCTACAATGAGCAGTTCTTC.

This sequence joins TRBV9 and TRBJ2-3; 10 bases agree with TRBD1. The germline CDR1 and CDR2 sequences are SGDLS and YYNGEE. After removal of 3 bases from V and 0 bases from J, the junction contained 1 base not matched to a gene. The CDR3 spans 15 residues. The DNA of the CDR3 is TGTGCCAGCAGCGAGGGACAGGGGAGCACAGATACGCAGTATTTT. Translating it yields CASSEGQGSTDTQYF.

The V and J genes are TRBV12-3 or TRBV12-4 and TRBJ1-1; 9 bases are shared with TRBD1. There are 13 residues in the CDR3. J gave up 5 bases and V 6 bases, and 4 bases lay outside the gene matches. CDR3 DNA sequence: TGTGCCAGCAGGGGGGACAGGGATACTGAAGCTTTCTTT. The encoded protein is CASRGDRDTEAFF.